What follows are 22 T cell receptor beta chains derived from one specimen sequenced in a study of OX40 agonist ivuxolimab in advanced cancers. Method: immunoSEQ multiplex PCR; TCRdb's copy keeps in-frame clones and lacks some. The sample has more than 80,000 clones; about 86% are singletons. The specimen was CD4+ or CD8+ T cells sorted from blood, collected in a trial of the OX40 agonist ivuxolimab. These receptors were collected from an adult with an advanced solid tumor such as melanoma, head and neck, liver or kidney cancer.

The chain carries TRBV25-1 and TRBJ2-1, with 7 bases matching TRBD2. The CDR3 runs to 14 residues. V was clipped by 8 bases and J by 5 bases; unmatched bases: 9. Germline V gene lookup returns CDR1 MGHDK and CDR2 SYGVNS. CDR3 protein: CASSGRGEDNEQFF. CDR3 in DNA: TGTGCCAGCTCCGGACGGGGGGAAGACAATGAGCAGTTCTTC.

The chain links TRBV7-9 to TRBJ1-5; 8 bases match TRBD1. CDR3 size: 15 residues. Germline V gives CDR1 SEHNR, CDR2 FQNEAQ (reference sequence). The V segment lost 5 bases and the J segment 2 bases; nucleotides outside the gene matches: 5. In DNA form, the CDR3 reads TGTGCCAGCAGCCCGACAGGGGAGCGCAATCAGCCCCAGCATTTT. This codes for CASSPTGERNQPQHF.

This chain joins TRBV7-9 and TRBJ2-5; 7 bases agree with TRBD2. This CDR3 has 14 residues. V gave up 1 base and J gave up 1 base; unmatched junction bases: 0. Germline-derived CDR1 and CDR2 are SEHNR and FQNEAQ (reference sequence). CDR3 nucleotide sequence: TGTGCCAGCAGCTTAGGGACTAGCCAAGAGACCCAGTACTTC. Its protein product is CASSLGTSQETQYF.

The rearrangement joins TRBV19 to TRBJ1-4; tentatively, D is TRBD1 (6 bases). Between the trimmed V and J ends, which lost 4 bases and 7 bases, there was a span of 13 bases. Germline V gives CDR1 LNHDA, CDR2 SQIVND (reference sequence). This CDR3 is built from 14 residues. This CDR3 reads CASSTLGGAEKLFF. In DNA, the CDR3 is TGTGCCAGTAGTACATTAGGGGGGGCTGAAAAACTGTTTTTT.

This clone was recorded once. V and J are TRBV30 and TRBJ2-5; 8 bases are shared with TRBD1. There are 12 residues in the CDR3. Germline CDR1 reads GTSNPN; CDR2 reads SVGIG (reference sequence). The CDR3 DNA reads TGTGCGTCAGGGGGCGCGGGAGAGACCCAGTACTTC. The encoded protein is CASGGAGETQYF.

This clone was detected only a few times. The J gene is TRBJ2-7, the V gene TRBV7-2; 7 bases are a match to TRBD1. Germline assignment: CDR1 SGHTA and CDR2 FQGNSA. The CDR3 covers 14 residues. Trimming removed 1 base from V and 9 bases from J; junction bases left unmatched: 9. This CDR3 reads CASSLGQGVWLQYF. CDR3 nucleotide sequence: TGTGCCAGCAGCTTAGGGCAGGGGGTGTGGTTGCAGTACTTC.

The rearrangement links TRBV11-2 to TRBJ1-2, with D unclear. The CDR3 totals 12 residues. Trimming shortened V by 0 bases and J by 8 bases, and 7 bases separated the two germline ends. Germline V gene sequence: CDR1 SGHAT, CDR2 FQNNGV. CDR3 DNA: TGTGCCAGCAGCTTAGAGGGCCAGGGCTACACCTTC. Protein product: CASSLEGQGYTF.

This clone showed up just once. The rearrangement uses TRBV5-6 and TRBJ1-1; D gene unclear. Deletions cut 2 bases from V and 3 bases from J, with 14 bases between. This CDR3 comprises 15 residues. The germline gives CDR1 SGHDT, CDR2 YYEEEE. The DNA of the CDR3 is TGTGCCAGCAGCTTTCTTCCGACGGTAGACACTGAAGCTTTCTTT. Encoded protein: CASSFLPTVDTEAFF. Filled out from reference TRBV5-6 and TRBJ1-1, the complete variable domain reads DAGVTQSPTHLIKTRGQQVTLRCSPKSGHDTVSWYQQALGQGPQFIFQYYEEEERQRGNFPDRFSGHQFPNYSSELNVNALLLGDSALYLCASSFLPTVDTEAFFGQGTRLTVV.

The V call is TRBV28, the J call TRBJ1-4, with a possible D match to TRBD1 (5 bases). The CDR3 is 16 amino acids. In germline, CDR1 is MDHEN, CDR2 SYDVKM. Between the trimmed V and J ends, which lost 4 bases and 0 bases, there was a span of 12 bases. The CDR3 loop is CASSSRRGATNEKLFF. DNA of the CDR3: TGTGCCAGCAGTTCACGGAGGGGTGCAACTAATGAAAAACTGTTTTTT.

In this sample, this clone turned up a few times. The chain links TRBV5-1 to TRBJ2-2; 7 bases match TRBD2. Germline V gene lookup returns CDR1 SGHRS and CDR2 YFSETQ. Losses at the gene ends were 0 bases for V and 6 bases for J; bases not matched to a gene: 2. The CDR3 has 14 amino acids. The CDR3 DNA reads TGCGCCAGCAGCTTGGGCGGGAGTCCCGGGGAGCTGTTTTTT. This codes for CASSLGGSPGELFF. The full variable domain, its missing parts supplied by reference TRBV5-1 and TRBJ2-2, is KAGVTQTPRYLIKTRGQQVTLSCSPISGHRSVSWYQQTPGQGLQFLFEYFSETQRNKGNFPGRFSGRQFSNSRSEMNVSTLELGDSALYLCASSLGGSPGELFFGEGSRLTVL.

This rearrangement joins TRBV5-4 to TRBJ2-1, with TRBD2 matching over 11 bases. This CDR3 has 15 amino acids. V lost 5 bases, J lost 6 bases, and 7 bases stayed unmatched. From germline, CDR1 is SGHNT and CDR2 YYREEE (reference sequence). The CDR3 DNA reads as TGTGCCAGCAGGGAGTCTAGCGGGAGGCCCAATGAGCAGTTCTTC. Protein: CASRESSGRPNEQFF.

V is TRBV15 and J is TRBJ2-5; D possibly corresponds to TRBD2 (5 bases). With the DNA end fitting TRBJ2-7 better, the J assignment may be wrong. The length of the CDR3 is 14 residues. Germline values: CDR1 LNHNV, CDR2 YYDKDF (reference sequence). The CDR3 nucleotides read TGTGCCACCAGCGCCGGAGGCTCATCCTACGAGCAGTACTTC. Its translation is CATSAGGSSYEQYF.

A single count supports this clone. The CDR3 reads CASSLMGPGTQYF. As DNA, the CDR3 is TGTGCCAGCAGCTTGATGGGGCCGGGGACCCAGTACTTC. This chain joins TRBV5-4 and TRBJ2-5, with a possible D match to TRBD1 (5 bases). Deletions cut 1 base from V and 7 bases from J, with 11 bases between. Germline CDR1 reads SGHNT; CDR2 reads YYREEE (reference sequence). This CDR3 has 13 residues.

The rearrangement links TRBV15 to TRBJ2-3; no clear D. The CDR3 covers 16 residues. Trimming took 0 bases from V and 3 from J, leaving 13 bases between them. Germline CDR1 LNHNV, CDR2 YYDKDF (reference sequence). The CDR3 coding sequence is TGTGCCACCAGCAGAGATTTTAGGATGCGAACAGATACGCAGTATTTT. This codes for CATSRDFRMRTDTQYF.

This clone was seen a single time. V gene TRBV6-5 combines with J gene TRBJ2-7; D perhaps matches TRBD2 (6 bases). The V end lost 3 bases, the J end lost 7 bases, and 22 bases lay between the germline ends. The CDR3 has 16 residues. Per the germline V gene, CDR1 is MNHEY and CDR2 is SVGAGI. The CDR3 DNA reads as TGTGCCAGCAGTTATTGGGGGGTGTCCACCTCTCCGGAGCAGTACTTC. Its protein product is CASSYWGVSTSPEQYF.

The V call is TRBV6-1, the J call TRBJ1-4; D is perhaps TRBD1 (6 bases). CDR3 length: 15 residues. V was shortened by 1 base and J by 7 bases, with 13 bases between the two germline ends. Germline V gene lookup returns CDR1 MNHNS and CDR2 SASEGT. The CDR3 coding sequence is TGTGCCAGCAGTGAAGGGGCAGGGGAGGGTGAAAAACTGTTTTTT. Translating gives CASSEGAGEGEKLFF.

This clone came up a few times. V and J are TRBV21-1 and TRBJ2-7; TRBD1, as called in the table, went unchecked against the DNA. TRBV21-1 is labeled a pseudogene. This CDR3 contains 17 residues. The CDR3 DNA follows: TGTGCCAGCAGCAAAGGAAGGGGAGAGGCAGGGGCCTACGAGCAGTACTTC. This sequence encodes CASSKGRGEAGAYEQYF.

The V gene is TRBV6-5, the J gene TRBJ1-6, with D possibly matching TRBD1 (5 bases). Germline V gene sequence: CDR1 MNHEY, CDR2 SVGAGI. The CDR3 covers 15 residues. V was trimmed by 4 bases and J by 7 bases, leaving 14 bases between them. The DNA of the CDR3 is TGTGCCAGCAGTTTTTACAGGCGGGGGAATTCACCCCTCCACTTT. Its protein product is CASSFYRRGNSPLHF.

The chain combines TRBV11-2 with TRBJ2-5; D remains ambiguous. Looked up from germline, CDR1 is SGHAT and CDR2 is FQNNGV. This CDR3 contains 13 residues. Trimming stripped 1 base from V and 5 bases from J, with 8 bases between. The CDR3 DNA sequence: TGTGCCAGCAGCTTAGCGAGGCACGAGACCCAGTACTTC. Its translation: CASSLARHETQYF.

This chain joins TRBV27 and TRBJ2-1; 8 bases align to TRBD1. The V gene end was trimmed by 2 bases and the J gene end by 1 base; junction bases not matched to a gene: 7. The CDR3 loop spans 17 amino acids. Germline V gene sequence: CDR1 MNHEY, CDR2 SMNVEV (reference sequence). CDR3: CASSLTWTGLSYNEQFF. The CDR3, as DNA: TGTGCCAGCAGTTTAACCTGGACAGGGCTTTCCTACAATGAGCAGTTCTTC.

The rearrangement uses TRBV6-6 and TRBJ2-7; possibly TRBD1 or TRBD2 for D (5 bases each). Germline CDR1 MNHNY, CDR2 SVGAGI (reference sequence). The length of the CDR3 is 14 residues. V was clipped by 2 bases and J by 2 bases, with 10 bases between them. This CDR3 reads CASSYQGAPYEQYF. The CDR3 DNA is TGTGCCAGCAGTTACCAGGGAGCTCCCTACGAGCAGTACTTC.

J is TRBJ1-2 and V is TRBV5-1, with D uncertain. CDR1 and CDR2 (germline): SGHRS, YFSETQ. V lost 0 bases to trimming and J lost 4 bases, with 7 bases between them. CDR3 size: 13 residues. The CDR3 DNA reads TGCGCCAGCAGCTTGGGCCTGCTCTATGGCTACACCTTC. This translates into CASSLGLLYGYTF.